This record covers a single T cell receptor (beta chain). Its antigen is unknown. The record originates from a study of long-term antiretroviral therapy in people with HIV. Overall study findings and caveats: Transplant-donor-level diversity was not reached after ART, though diversity increased. HIV repertoires had narrower CDR3 length ranges than controls.

They ran version v3.0 of the immunoSEQ assay at survey level. For each individual sample, sequencing targeted 40,000-50,000 T-cell genomes. Only in-frame clones appear in the TCRdb table, and some are missing; sequencing was by immunoSEQ multiplex PCR. Of some 22,000 clones in the sample, roughly 84% were seen once. Trimming took off 3 bases at V and 6 bases at J, with 17 bases between the two ends. The length of the CDR3 is 15 residues. Per germline, CDR1 SNHLY and CDR2 FYNNEI. The V call is TRBV2, the J call TRBJ1-2; a weak D match, TRBD1 (5 bases). This receptor was identified in a man aged 50-60 years with HIV. This sample comprised unsorted PBMCs, obtained at the start of antiretroviral therapy. This chain's CDR3 is CASSDWGILRHGYTF. The CDR3 DNA is TGTGCCAGCAGTGACTGGGGCATACTTAGACATGGCTACACCTTC.